This record looks at one TCR beta chain sequence and its context. Its antigen is not known. This CDR3 has 15 residues. The V gene end was trimmed by 5 bases and the J gene end by 3 bases; junction bases not matched to a gene: 8. On the immunoSEQ platform, TCR beta CDR3s were sequenced at survey depth. Profiling relied on immunoSEQ multiplex PCR, and the TCRdb table lists in-frame clones only, not all of them. In the table there are 2,500 to 3,000 clones, roughly 70% of which are singletons. These data come from a study of CD8 T cell repertoires and HIV-1 epitope variants. Turning to the study itself: 1M T cells were kept uncultured as a baseline. Study-wide results and limits: Nef KF9 drew several clonotypes and HW9 one, without TAALDMSHF responses.

Sequenced: cultured CD8+ T cells derived from PBMCs. The rearrangement uses TRBV5-7 and TRBJ2-1; 7 bases are a match to TRBD2. TRBV5-7 is noted as an ORF with a role that remains uncertain. The receptor was isolated from a male donor with HIV. CDR3: CASRPGGGGYNEQFF. The CDR3, as DNA: TGTGCCAGCAGACCTGGGGGGGGAGGCTACAATGAGCAGTTCTTC.